This TCR beta chain appears in the sequencing data of a study of radiotherapy plus CTLA-4 blockade in lung cancer. Study details: Around 18% of patients responded objectively, and approximately 31% achieved disease control.

TCRdb's table, derived via immunoSEQ multiplex PCR, lists solely in-frame clones and lacks some. The data hold about 39,000 clones, with just under 80% observed a single time. Ipilimumab CTLA-4 blockade and focal radiation were given to patients with chemo-refractory metastatic non-small-cell lung cancer. After removal of 0 bases from V and 0 bases from J, the junction contained 14 bases not matched to a gene. Germline loops: CDR1 SGHRS, CDR2 YFSETQ. The CDR3 length is 20 residues. The chain carries TRBV5-1 and TRBJ1-4; TRBD1 matches 7 bases. The material sequenced was peripheral blood, taken from a patient treated with radiotherapy plus ipilimumab. This receptor was taken from a human donor with non-small cell lung cancer that progressed on radiotherapy plus ipilimumab. The CDR3 spells CASSLAFRTGPFATNEKLFF. The CDR3 region has the DNA TGCGCCAGCAGCTTGGCCTTCAGGACAGGCCCCTTCGCAACTAATGAAAAACTGTTTTTT.